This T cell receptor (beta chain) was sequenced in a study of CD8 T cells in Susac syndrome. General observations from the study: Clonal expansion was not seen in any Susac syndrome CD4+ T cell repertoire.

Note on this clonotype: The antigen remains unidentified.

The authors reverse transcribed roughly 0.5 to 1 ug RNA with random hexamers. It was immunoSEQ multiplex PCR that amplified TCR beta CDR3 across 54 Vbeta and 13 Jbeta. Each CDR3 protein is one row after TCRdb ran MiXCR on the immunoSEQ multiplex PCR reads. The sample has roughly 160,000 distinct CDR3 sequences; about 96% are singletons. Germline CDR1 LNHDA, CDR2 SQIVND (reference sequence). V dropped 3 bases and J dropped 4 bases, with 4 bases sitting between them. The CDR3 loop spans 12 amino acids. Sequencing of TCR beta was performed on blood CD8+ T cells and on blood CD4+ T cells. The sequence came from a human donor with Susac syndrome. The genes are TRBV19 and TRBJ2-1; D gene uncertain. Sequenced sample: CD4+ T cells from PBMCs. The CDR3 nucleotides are TGTGCCAGTAGTATTCGTTACAATGAGCAGTTCTTC. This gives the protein CASSIRYNEQFF.